This TCR beta chain was identified in a study of T-cell reconstitution after alpha-beta-depleted transplantation in children listed by TCRdb under 2016. About the investigation overall: Using TCR repertoire profiling, the study quantitatively followed how T-cell immune reconstitution unfolded in children after TCRalphabeta/CD19-depleted allogeneic hematopoietic cell transplantation.

This clonotype was recorded many times. Its binding antigen is unknown. There are no base qualities to consult, and no much larger clone falls within one base. The germline V gene sets CDR1 to SQVTM and CDR2 to ANQGSEA. The CDR3 covers 15 residues, taking in both the cysteine and the phenylalanine. The CDR3 DNA has 45 bases and is translated from base 1. Trimming leaves V shorter by 1 base and J shorter by 12 bases, with the junction holding 11 bases beyond the gene matches. Sample treatment or condition, as interpreted from the label and publication: allogeneic hematopoietic cell transplantation with graft depleted of TCRalphabeta T cells and CD19 B cells. Transplant recipients were children who received TCRalphabeta/CD19-depleted allogeneic hematopoietic cell grafts. Here is what the overall study found, with its caveats: Hyperexpanded clone frequencies declined over subsequent months; after one year, T-cell counts and TCRbeta diversity were mostly attributed to newly produced T cells. In some patients, high TCRbeta diversity at day 60 was attributed to recipient T cells and intrathymic progenitors that had survived conditioning. Apparently early alphabetaT-cell count recovery about two months after transplant reportedly relied on only several hundred rapidly expanded clones derived from non-depleted graft cells.

The library was prepared using PCR. TCRdb shows the sequencer as Illumina HiSeq 2500. TCR library preparation used molecular barcoding, with unique molecular identifiers applied to normalize quantification of the TCRbeta repertoire. TCRdb trimmed the raw reads at Q25, called clones with MiXCR and kept productive beta chains. Each entry is one CDR3 protein sequence, shown with its most common DNA and genes. For this sample the table gives more than 120,000 distinct CDR3 sequences, of which about 9% were detected only once. The ten largest clones represent 18% of the sample. The chain uses TRBV29-1 and TRBJ2-1; 11 central bases correspond to TRBD2. This specimen consisted of PBMCs, mostly from graft donor cells, obtained 180 days after TCRalphabeta/CD19-depleted stem cell transplant. The receptor was derived from a female patient aged 2-10 years who had a stem cell transplant for congenital amegakaryocytic thrombocytopenia, so the T cells may come from the graft donor. The CDR3 sequence is CSVEGPGTSGWAQFF. Read as DNA, the sequence is TGCAGCGTTGAAGGCCCTGGGACTAGCGGTTGGGCGCAGTTCTTC.